These 20 T cell receptor beta chains were sequenced from one sample in a study of OX40 agonist ivuxolimab in advanced cancers. Only in-frame clones appear in the TCRdb table, and some are missing; sequencing was by immunoSEQ multiplex PCR. The table shows 60,000 to 75,000 clones, with roughly nine tenths occurring only once. The starting material was CD4+ or CD8+ T cells sorted from blood, obtained in a trial of the OX40 agonist ivuxolimab. These receptors all stem from an adult with an advanced solid tumor such as melanoma, head and neck, liver or kidney cancer.

The table lists this clone with a count of one. The V call is TRBV2, the J call TRBJ1-1, with 10 bases identical to TRBD1. Per the germline V gene, CDR1 is SNHLY and CDR2 is FYNNEI. The V gene end was trimmed by 3 bases and the J gene end by 7 bases; junction bases not matched to a gene: 2. The CDR3 totals 13 residues. Here the CDR3 reads CASSEDRGFEAFF. In DNA form, the CDR3 reads TGTGCCAGCAGTGAGGACAGGGGGTTTGAAGCTTTCTTT.

CDR3 protein: CASSPDRVNQPQHF. In DNA form, the CDR3 reads TGTGCCAGCAGCCCAGACAGGGTTAATCAGCCCCAGCATTTT. This chain uses TRBV7-2 with TRBJ1-5; 7 bases match TRBD1. The CDR3 runs 14 residues. The J segment lost 4 bases and the V segment lost 5 bases, leaving 5 bases of the junction unmatched. In germline, CDR1 is SGHTA, CDR2 FQGNSA.

V is TRBV6-1 and J is TRBJ2-2; D not certain. V was clipped by 4 bases and J by 6 bases, with 21 bases between them. The CDR3 runs 17 residues. The germline gives CDR1 MNHNS, CDR2 SASEGT. CDR3 in amino acids: CASSVGANLGFAGELFF. The DNA of the CDR3 is TGTGCCAGCAGTGTAGGCGCCAACCTGGGGTTTGCCGGGGAGCTGTTTTTT.

The rearrangement uses TRBV5-1 and TRBJ2-7, with TRBD2 matching over 8 bases. The germline V gene encodes CDR1 SGHRS and CDR2 YFSETQ. The J segment lost 1 base and the V segment lost 0 bases, leaving 3 bases of the junction unmatched. CDR3 length: 15 amino acids. The CDR3 sequence: CASSLEGTRSYEQYF. The DNA for the CDR3 is TGCGCCAGCAGCTTGGAGGGGACTAGGTCCTACGAGCAGTACTTC.

The chain links TRBV5-4 to TRBJ2-7; D is unresolved. V was shortened by 0 bases and J by 7 bases, with 14 bases between the two germline ends. This CDR3 has 14 residues. CDR1 is SGHNT, CDR2 YYREEE, per germline (reference sequence). CDR3 loop: CASSLVTNLGEQYF. The DNA of the CDR3 is TGTGCCAGCAGCTTGGTCACCAACTTGGGGGAGCAGTACTTC.

The gene calls are TRBV7-2 and TRBJ2-7, with 11 nucleotides matching TRBD1. The CDR3 sequence is 15 residues long. Germline assignment: CDR1 SGHTA and CDR2 FQGNSA. V dropped 5 bases and J dropped 3; count of bases not matched to a gene: 6. The CDR3: CASSKPGTGGYEQYF. The CDR3 nucleotides read TGTGCCAGCAGCAAACCCGGGACAGGGGGCTACGAGCAGTACTTC.

The V call is TRBV5-1, the J call TRBJ2-2; 8 nucleotides match TRBD2. The CDR3 has 16 residues. Germline V CDR1 and CDR2: SGHRS, YFSETQ. J was trimmed by 7 bases and V by 2 bases; bases with no gene match: 10. For the CDR3, the DNA is TGCGCCAGCAGCTTTAGTAGAACTAGCGGACACGGGGAGCTGTTTTTT. Translated: CASSFSRTSGHGELFF.

This clone was recorded a few times. The chain combines TRBV7-3 with TRBJ2-2; 7 bases are a match to TRBD2. Germline V CDR1 and CDR2: SGHTA, FQGTGA. J gave up 7 bases and V 5 bases, and 10 bases lay outside the gene matches. The CDR3 consists of 15 residues. CDR3 residues: CASSLQRGGNGELFF. CDR3 in DNA: TGTGCCAGCAGCCTACAGCGGGGTGGGAACGGGGAGCTGTTTTTT.

The rearrangement joins TRBV14 to TRBJ2-7; D ambiguous. V gave up 3 bases and J gave up 6 bases, with 21 bases separating them. The CDR3 spans 16 residues. Germline V gene sequence: CDR1 SGHDN, CDR2 FVKESK. This chain's CDR3 is CASSQGKALFYGEQYF. CDR3 DNA: TGTGCCAGCAGCCAGGGGAAGGCTCTTTTCTACGGCGAGCAGTACTTC. The full variable domain, in which reference TRBV14 and TRBJ2-7 provide the parts outside the CDR3, is EAGVTQFPSHSVIEKGQTVTLRCDPISGHDNLYWYRRVMGKEIKFLLHFVKESKQDESGMPNNRFLAERTGGTYSTLKVQPAELEDSGVYFCASSQGKALFYGEQYFGPGTRLTVT.

The chain links TRBV7-3 to TRBJ2-1, with TRBD2 matching 12 bases. Per germline, CDR1 SGHTA and CDR2 FQGTGA. CDR3 length equals 16 residues. V shed 2 bases, J shed 10 bases, and the junction held 9 bases outside the gene matches. CDR3: CASSLAPSGGAGEQFF. The CDR3, as DNA: TGTGCCAGCAGCTTAGCCCCTAGCGGGGGGGCCGGGGAGCAGTTCTTC.

The chain has TRBV11-3 and TRBJ2-7; 13 bases match TRBD2. The V gene's germline CDR1 is SGHNT and CDR2 YENEEA. This CDR3 is built from 20 residues. V lost 0 bases and J lost 5; bases outside the gene matches: 16. CDR3 DNA sequence: TGTGCCAGCAGCTTAGATTATGCCGGGACTAGCGGGACGGGGAGACACGAGCAGTACTTC. Translating it yields CASSLDYAGTSGTGRHEQYF.

This clone was seen only once. The rearrangement uses TRBV5-6 and TRBJ2-7, with 10 positions matching TRBD1. Germline V gives CDR1 SGHDT, CDR2 YYEEEE. The CDR3 consists of 18 residues. V shed 2 bases, J shed 0 bases, and the junction held 11 bases outside the gene matches. In DNA form, the CDR3 reads TGTGCCAGCAGCTTCCGGGACAGGGGACGGAGAAACTCCTACGAGCAGTACTTC. Translating gives CASSFRDRGRRNSYEQYF.

This clone came up once. V and J are TRBV6-6 and TRBJ2-1, with 12 bases identical to TRBD2. Germline CDR1 MNHNY, CDR2 SVGAGI (reference sequence). Germline trimming cut 4 bases from V and 2 bases from J; bases unmatched to any gene: 3. The CDR3 is 16 amino acids. DNA for the CDR3: TGTGCCAGCAGTTCCTCTAGCGGGGGGGCCTACAATGAGCAGTTCTTC. Translated, it gives CASSSSSGGAYNEQFF.

This clone showed up just a few times. The chain uses TRBV9 and TRBJ1-1; D not resolved. CDR3 length: 13 residues. Trimming cost V 0 bases and J 4 bases, with 7 bases left between them. Germline values: CDR1 SGDLS, CDR2 YYNGEE. CDR3 in DNA: TGTGCCAGCAGCGTAGCAACGAGCACTGAAGCTTTCTTT. Its translation is CASSVATSTEAFF.

The chain combines TRBV5-5 with TRBJ2-3; TRBD1 matches at 8 bases. CDR1 SGHKS and CDR2 YYEKEE come from the germline V gene (reference sequence). J gave up 6 bases and V 0 bases, and 9 bases lay outside the gene matches. There are 16 residues in the CDR3. CDR3 DNA sequence: TGTGCCAGCAGCTTGGGACAGGGGACGGTTGGGGATACGCAGTATTTT. It translates to CASSLGQGTVGDTQYF.

The V call is TRBV5-1, the J call TRBJ1-5; unclear D gene. The germline CDR1 and CDR2 sequences are SGHRS and YFSETQ. CDR3 length: 15 amino acids. V was clipped by 1 base and J by 6 bases, with 14 bases between them. CDR3 residues: CASSLRAGPGQPQHF. CDR3 nucleotides: TGCGCCAGCAGCTTGAGAGCGGGTCCTGGTCAGCCCCAGCATTTT.

The chain recombines TRBV6-6 with TRBJ2-1; D is unclear. V lost 7 bases to trimming and J lost 0 bases, with 10 bases between them. Germline CDR1 MNHNY, CDR2 SVGAGI (reference sequence). CDR3 length: 14 amino acids. The CDR3 DNA follows: TGTGCCAGCACGGCGGTTAGCTCCTACAATGAGCAGTTCTTC. Translating gives CASTAVSSYNEQFF.

V gene TRBV6-1 combines with J gene TRBJ1-2; D is perhaps TRBD1 (5 bases). From germline, CDR1 is MNHNS and CDR2 SASEGT. The CDR3 consists of 13 residues. V lost 3 bases and J 2 bases, leaving 7 bases between the germline ends. The CDR3 DNA is TGTGCCAGCAGTGACTGGGGGAACTATGGCTACACCTTC. It encodes CASSDWGNYGYTF.

The chain uses TRBV14 and TRBJ1-1, with D hard to call. Trimming shortened V by 1 base and J by 1 base, and 10 bases separated the two germline ends. Germline V gene lookup returns CDR1 SGHDN and CDR2 FVKESK. CDR3 length: 15 amino acids. CDR3: CASSQVRDWNTEAFF. CDR3 nucleotides: TGTGCCAGCAGCCAAGTGAGGGATTGGAACACTGAAGCTTTCTTT.

The V call is TRBV9, the J call TRBJ1-4, with TRBD1 matching over 7 bases. The CDR3 is 15 residues long. After removal of 6 bases from V and 5 bases from J, the junction contained 10 bases not matched to a gene. CDR1 is SGDLS, CDR2 YYNGEE, per germline. CDR3 in amino acids: CASNERGTENEKLFF. CDR3 DNA sequence: TGTGCCAGCAACGAGAGGGGGACAGAAAATGAAAAACTGTTTTTT.